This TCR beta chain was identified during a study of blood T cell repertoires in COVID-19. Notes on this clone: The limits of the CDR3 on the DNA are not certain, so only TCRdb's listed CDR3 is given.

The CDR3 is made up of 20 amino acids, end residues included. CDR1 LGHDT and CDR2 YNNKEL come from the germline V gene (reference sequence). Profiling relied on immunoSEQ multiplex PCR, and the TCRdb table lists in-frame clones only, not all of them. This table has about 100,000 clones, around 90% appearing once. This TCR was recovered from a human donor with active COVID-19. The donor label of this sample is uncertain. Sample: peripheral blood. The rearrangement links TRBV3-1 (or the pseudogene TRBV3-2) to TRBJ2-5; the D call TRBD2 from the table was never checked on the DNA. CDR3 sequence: CARLCCVFLCQPWGRRAQYF.